This T cell receptor (beta chain) was sequenced for a study of T cell responses to AZD1222 COVID-19 vaccine. The assay was immunoSEQ multiplex PCR, and TCRdb's table has in-frame clones only and misses some. The top ten hold roughly 1.7% of the sample, which has roughly 93,000 clones, 89% seen once. Per the germline V gene, CDR1 is GTSNPN and CDR2 is SVGIG (reference sequence). The V and J ends lost 6 bases and 6 bases, in that order; junction bases with no gene match: 5. This CDR3 is 12 amino acids long. The receptor comes from an adult in good health. Sequences were derived from peripheral blood, sampled on day 0 of AZD1222 vaccination. The V and J genes are TRBV30 and TRBJ1-5; 7 bases agree with TRBD1. Written as DNA, the CDR3 is TGTGCCTGTGCTACAGGGGTTCAGCCCCAGCATTTT. It encodes CACATGVQPQHF.